This entry lists 11 T cell receptor beta chains sequenced from one sample in a study of CD8+ T cells in alopecia areata (dated by TCRdb to between 2018 and 2020). The library was generated by the immunoSEQ multiplex PCR assay. For TCR sequencing, RNA was extracted from every sample and reverse transcribed into cDNA to serve as template. TCRdb retrieved this table from immuneACCESS and kept in-frame rearrangements only. Not all clones are present; in checked studies, unresolved V genes account for under half, and no reason is known for the remainder. The sample includes some 200,000 clones, with approximately 40% observed a single time. Jointly, the top ten make up 2.6% of the sample. This sample's treatment or condition label indicates: oral pan-JAK inhibitor, 5-10 mg twice daily. Sample: CD4+ T cells sorted from blood, taken at approximately week 36, from a patient treated with tofacitinib. All receptors come from a human donor with alopecia areata.

The V gene is TRBV19, the J gene TRBJ2-5; D unclear. The germline CDR1 and CDR2 sequences are LNHDA and SQIVND (reference sequence). Trimming cost V 4 bases and J 5 bases, with 5 bases left between them. This CDR3 has 11 amino acids. The CDR3 reads CASSNGETQYF. CDR3 nucleotides: TGTGCCAGTAGTAACGGCGAGACCCAGTACTTC.

J is TRBJ2-7 and V is TRBV29-1; 9 bases match TRBD2. The CDR3 consists of 14 residues. Germline V CDR1 and CDR2: SQVTM, ANQGSEA. V lost 6 bases, J lost 2 bases, and 8 bases stayed unmatched. This CDR3 reads CSVYLAGRPYEQYF. The CDR3 DNA follows: TGCAGCGTATATCTAGCGGGACGACCCTACGAGCAGTACTTC.

V usage is TRBV30 and J usage is TRBJ2-7; tentatively, D is TRBD2 (6 bases). CDR1 and CDR2 (germline): GTSNPN, SVGIG (reference sequence). The CDR3 consists of 13 residues. Trimming removed 7 bases at V and 3 bases at J, with 16 bases between. The DNA for the CDR3 is TGTGCCTCCGAGCGGGTCCGGCGCTACGAGCAGTACTTC. It specifies CASERVRRYEQYF. Based on the CDR3 plus reference TRBV30 and TRBJ2-7, the full variable domain is SQTIHQWPATLVQPVGSPLSLECTVEGTSNPNLYWYRQAAGRGLQLLFYSVGIGQISSEVPQNLSASRPQDRQFILSSKKLLLSDSGFYLCASERVRRYEQYFGPGTRLTVT.

The chain links TRBV30 to TRBJ2-1; D unclear. CDR3 length: 10 residues. Trimming cost V 6 bases and J 6 bases, with 6 bases left between them. Per germline, CDR1 GTSNPN and CDR2 SVGIG (reference sequence). The CDR3 loop reads CACCLNEQFF. The CDR3 nucleotides are TGTGCCTGCTGCCTCAATGAGCAGTTCTTC.

This clone was counted only a few times. The CDR3 spells CASSLQGLLTDTQYF. CDR3 bases: TGCGCCAGCTCCCTTCAGGGACTTCTCACAGATACGCAGTATTTT. The V gene is TRBV5-1, the J gene TRBJ2-3; TRBD2 might be the D (6 bases). The CDR3 runs to 15 residues. Germline V gene sequence: CDR1 SGHRS, CDR2 YFSETQ. The V end lost 7 bases, the J end lost 2 bases, and 17 bases lay between the germline ends.

This clone was picked up many times. This same CDR3 is encoded by further DNA sequences in the sample. The chain couples TRBV6-6 to TRBJ2-2; 7 bases align to TRBD2. Germline V lookup: CDR1 MNHNY, CDR2 SVGAGI (reference sequence). CDR3 length: 13 amino acids. V was clipped by 2 bases and J by 7 bases; unmatched bases: 1. The CDR3 protein is CASSYRTSGELFF. CDR3 DNA sequence: TGTGCCAGCAGTTACCGGACTAGCGGGGAGCTGTTTTTT.

The chain combines TRBV2 with TRBJ1-2, with D unclear. CDR3 length equals 15 residues. With 5 bases removed from V and 4 bases from J, the gap between germline ends came to 17 bases. The V gene's germline CDR1 is SNHLY and CDR2 FYNNEI. CDR3 coding DNA: TGTGCCAGCAGTAAGACACTAGAAAACCTCTATGGCTACACCTTC. Amino acid sequence: CASSKTLENLYGYTF.

The chain combines TRBV29-1 with TRBJ2-3; D gene uncertain. CDR3 length equals 10 residues. Germline assignment: CDR1 SQVTM and CDR2 ANQGSEA. Trimming cost V 7 bases and J 5 bases, with 7 bases left between them. DNA for the CDR3: TGCAGCGCAGCTGAAGATACGCAGTATTTT. Translated, it gives CSAAEDTQYF.

The rearrangement joins TRBV6-6 to TRBJ1-1; D is undetermined. The CDR3 covers 11 residues. Looked up from germline, CDR1 is MNHNY and CDR2 is SVGAGI (reference sequence). V was clipped by 6 bases and J by 1 base, with 3 bases between them. DNA for the CDR3: TGTGCCAGCAGCCGGAACACTGAAGCTTTCTTT. Translation: CASSRNTEAFF.

This clone was counted a few times. The rearrangement uses TRBV29-1 and TRBJ2-2; TRBD1 might be the D (5 bases). CDR1 is SQVTM and CDR2 is ANQGSEA in the germline V gene. The CDR3 runs to 13 residues. Deletions cut 3 bases from V and 4 bases from J, with 9 bases between. CDR3 coding DNA: TGCAGCGTTGACAGGGATGGCACCGGGGAGCTGTTTTTT. Residues: CSVDRDGTGELFF.

This chain uses TRBV7-8 with TRBJ1-2; the match to TRBD1 covers 9 bases. The germline CDR1 and CDR2 sequences are SGHVS and FQNEAQ. The junction had 7 bases not matched to a gene; V was cut back by 5 bases and J by 3 bases. The CDR3 runs 15 residues. CDR3 residues: CASSKGTGSHYGYTF. The CDR3 nucleotides read TGTGCCAGCAGCAAAGGGACAGGGAGCCACTATGGCTACACCTTC.